The 15 T cell receptor beta chains below all came from one sample that was sequenced in a study of blood T cell repertoires in COVID-19. Repertoires were generated with immunoSEQ multiplex PCR, while TCRdb's copy carries only in-frame clones and drops some. The sample lists more than 70,000 clones, around four fifths occurring once. Sequenced: peripheral blood. The origin of the receptors is a human donor in a cohort sampled during active COVID-19.

This clone was detected only once. V usage is TRBV7-3 and J usage is TRBJ1-2, with TRBD1 matching 9 bases. The V and J ends lost 5 bases and 10 bases, in that order; junction bases with no gene match: 11. Germline-derived CDR1 and CDR2 are SGHTA and FQGTGA. There are 14 residues in the CDR3. DNA for the CDR3: TGTGCCAGCAGCAAAAGCGGGACAGGGAGGGACTACACCTTC. This gives the protein CASSKSGTGRDYTF.

The V and J genes are TRBV3-1 (or the pseudogene TRBV3-2) and TRBJ2-7; 8 nucleotides match TRBD1. The CDR3 loop spans 14 amino acids. CDR1 and CDR2 (germline): LGHDT, YNNKEL (reference sequence). The V and J ends lost 6 bases and 5 bases, in that order; junction bases with no gene match: 9. This CDR3 is CASRKEAGGNEQYF. The DNA for the CDR3 is TGTGCCAGCAGAAAAGAGGCAGGGGGCAACGAGCAGTACTTC.

The rearrangement uses TRBV5-3 and TRBJ1-2; no firm D call. TRBV5-3 is flagged as an ORF with uncertain function. Trimming left V 0 bases short and J 6 bases short, with 12 bases between. This CDR3 contains 14 residues. Here the CDR3 reads CARSLEMSGDGYTF. The DNA of the CDR3 is TGTGCCAGAAGCTTGGAGATGTCGGGTGATGGCTACACCTTC.

V usage is TRBV19 and J usage is TRBJ2-7, with TRBD2 identical over 13 bases. Germline V gene lookup returns CDR1 LNHDA and CDR2 SQIVND (reference sequence). Trimming took 6 bases from V and 2 from J; bases not matched to a gene: 7. The CDR3 consists of 16 residues. The CDR3 DNA reads as TGTGCCAGTAGGCAAGAACTAGCGGGGGGGCCCTACGAGCAGTACTTC. Its translation: CASRQELAGGPYEQYF. The whole variable domain, remainder taken from reference TRBV19 and TRBJ2-7, is DGGITQSPKYLFRKEGQNVTLSCEQNLNHDAMYWYRQDPGQGLRLIYYSQIVNDFQKGDIAEGYSVSREKKESFPLTVTSAQKNPTAFYLCASRQELAGGPYEQYFGPGTRLTVT.

This rearrangement joins TRBV4-1 to TRBJ1-4, with D maybe TRBD1 (5 bases). Trimming pared 2 bases from V and 6 bases from J, leaving 10 bases between. CDR3 length equals 14 residues. Germline V CDR1 and CDR2: MGHRA, YSYEKL. The CDR3 region has the DNA TGCGCCAGCAGCCAAAGGGGAAGGGATGAAAAACTGTTTTTT. Amino acid sequence: CASSQRGRDEKLFF.

CDR3 residues: CASSLGTSGTQETQYF. In DNA, the CDR3 is TGTGCCAGCAGCTTGGGGACTAGCGGGACACAAGAGACCCAGTACTTC. J is TRBJ2-5 and V is TRBV11-3; the match to TRBD2 covers 13 bases. The J segment lost 2 bases and the V segment lost 3 bases, leaving 3 bases of the junction unmatched. Germline V gene sequence: CDR1 SGHNT, CDR2 YENEEA. This CDR3 is 16 amino acids long.

This clone was recorded a few times. This rearrangement joins TRBV5-6 to TRBJ2-3; 11 bases are a match to TRBD2. V dropped 4 bases and J dropped 4; count of bases not matched to a gene: 5. The CDR3 spans 15 residues. CDR1 and CDR2 (germline): SGHDT, YYEEEE. The CDR3 DNA reads as TGTGCCAGCAGCGGGATAGCGGGGGGGGCAGATACGCAGTATTTT. It is translated as CASSGIAGGADTQYF.

Written as DNA, the CDR3 is TGTGCCACCAGTAAGACAGGGAGCGCTGAAGCTTTCTTT. The encoded protein is CATSKTGSAEAFF. J is TRBJ1-1 and V is TRBV24-1; 7 bases are shared with TRBD1. J was trimmed by 6 bases and V by 6 bases; bases with no gene match: 6. The germline V gene has CDR1 KGHDR and CDR2 SFDVKD. The CDR3 is 13 amino acids.

The genes are TRBV28 and TRBJ1-5; 8 nucleotides line up with TRBD1. V lost 6 bases, J lost 2 bases, and 3 bases stayed unmatched. This CDR3 is built from 14 residues. Per the germline V gene, CDR1 is MDHEN and CDR2 is SYDVKM. The CDR3 spells CASSWTGRNQPQHF. In DNA, the CDR3 is TGTGCCAGCAGCTGGACAGGGCGCAATCAGCCCCAGCATTTT.

Details on this clone: The sample carries other DNA sequences with the same CDR3. The chain has TRBV11-3 and TRBJ2-5; D possibly corresponds to TRBD2 (6 bases). Trimming stripped 1 base from V and 3 bases from J, with 6 bases between. Germline values: CDR1 SGHNT, CDR2 YENEEA. CDR3 length: 13 amino acids. This CDR3 is CASSLGREETQYF. The CDR3 coding sequence is TGTGCCAGCAGCTTAGGGAGGGAAGAGACCCAGTACTTC.

The gene calls are TRBV7-3 and TRBJ2-1; D may be TRBD2 (6 bases). Germline assignment: CDR1 SGHTA and CDR2 FQGTGA. The CDR3 totals 13 residues. Trimming took off 5 bases at V and 10 bases at J, with 15 bases between the two ends. CDR3 in DNA: TGTGCCAGCAGCCCCGGGTCAGGGAGGGAGCAGTTCTTC. Translation gives CASSPGSGREQFF.

There are many counts of this clone. The genes are TRBV7-9 and TRBJ2-3; the D is unclear. There are 12 residues in the CDR3. The germline gives CDR1 SEHNR, CDR2 FQNEAQ (reference sequence). The V gene lost 5 bases and the J gene lost 0 bases, with 3 bases spanning the gap. This CDR3 reads CASSRSTDTQYF. The CDR3 DNA reads TGTGCCAGCAGCCGTAGCACAGATACGCAGTATTTT.

This clone appeared once. This chain links TRBV7-2 with TRBJ1-3, with D perhaps TRBD1 (6 bases). Germline V gene sequence: CDR1 SGHTA, CDR2 FQGNSA. The CDR3 loop spans 15 amino acids. V shed 2 bases and J shed 2 bases, with 10 bases lying between them. In DNA form, the CDR3 reads TGTGCCAGCAGCTTAACCCGGACAGCTGGAAACACCATATATTTT. This gives the protein CASSLTRTAGNTIYF.

This rearrangement joins TRBV23-1 to TRBJ1-2; a possible D gene is TRBD1 (6 bases). TRBV23-1 is flagged as an ORF with uncertain function. The CDR3 loop spans 14 amino acids. V lost 6 bases to trimming and J lost 6 bases, with 17 bases between them. The CDR3 DNA sequence: TGCGCCAGCAGGGAGAGGACAGCCCCGAATGGCTACACCTTC. It specifies CASRERTAPNGYTF.

The chain employs TRBV7-8 and TRBJ2-1; possibly TRBD1 for D (6 bases). The V end lost 5 bases, the J end lost 2 bases, and 10 bases lay between the germline ends. The CDR3 spans 14 residues. Germline V lookup: CDR1 SGHVS, CDR2 FQNEAQ. Here the CDR3 reads CASSVRDTYNEQFF. The DNA of the CDR3 is TGTGCCAGCAGCGTCCGGGACACCTACAATGAGCAGTTCTTC.